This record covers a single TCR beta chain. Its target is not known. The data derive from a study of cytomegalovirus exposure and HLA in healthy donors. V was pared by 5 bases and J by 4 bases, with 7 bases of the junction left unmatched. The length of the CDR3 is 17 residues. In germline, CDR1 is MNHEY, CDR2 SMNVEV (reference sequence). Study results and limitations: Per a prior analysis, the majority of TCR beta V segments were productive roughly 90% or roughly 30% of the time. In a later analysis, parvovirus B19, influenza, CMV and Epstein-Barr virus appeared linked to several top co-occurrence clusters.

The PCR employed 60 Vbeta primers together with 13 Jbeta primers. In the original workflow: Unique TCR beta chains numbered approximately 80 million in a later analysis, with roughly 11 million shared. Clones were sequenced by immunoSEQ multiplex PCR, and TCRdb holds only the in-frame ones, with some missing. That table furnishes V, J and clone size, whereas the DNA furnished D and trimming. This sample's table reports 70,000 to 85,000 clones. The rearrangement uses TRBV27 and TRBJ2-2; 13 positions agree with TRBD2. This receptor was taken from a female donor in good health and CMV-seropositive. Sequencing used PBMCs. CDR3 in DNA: TGTGCCAGCAGTCAATGGACTAGCGGGAGTAGCACCGGGGAGCTGTTTTTT. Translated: CASSQWTSGSSTGELFF.